A selection of T cell receptor beta chains follows, all from one sample in a study of shared clonotypes between healthy human individuals. Sequenced by immunoSEQ multiplex PCR; TCRdb stores in-frame clones only, minus some. Altogether approximately 95,000 clones are present, about two thirds being singletons, with the ten largest covering over 35%. Material for sequencing was memory CD8+ T cells sorted from blood. The receptor set was obtained from a young man in good health. Each CDR3 is given with its conserved first and last residue. Each record gives: J gene, D gene, clone size, V gene, CDR3 protein, CDR3 DNA. The D gene is left open where the match is weak. Clone size is shown for a subset of rows, as once, few, many or a class of expanded clone.

>TRBJ2-7|TRBD2|NA|TRBV29-1
CSVEGLAGENEQYF
TGCAGCGTTGAAGGACTAGCGGGAGAAAACGAGCAGTACTTC
>TRBJ1-3|TRBD1|NA|TRBV9
CASSVAGQGRSGNTIYF
TGTGCCAGCAGCGTGGCCGGACAGGGCCGCTCTGGAAACACCATATATTTT
>TRBJ2-4|NA|NA|TRBV5-1
CASSPKGWDGLKDIQYF
TGCGCCAGCAGCCCCAAGGGCTGGGATGGTCTGAAGGACATTCAGTACTTC
>TRBJ1-2|NA|NA|TRBV6-5
CASSSLTGTGYTF
TGTGCCAGCAGTTCCCTTACAGGGACGGGCTACACCTTC
>TRBJ2-7|NA|NA|TRBV29-1
CSVRGEVGYEQYF
TGCAGCGTCAGGGGGGAGGTGGGCTACGAGCAGTACTTC
>TRBJ2-2|NA|NA|TRBV11-3
CASSLDSRTENTGELFF
TGTGCCAGCAGCTTAGATTCTCGGACTGAGAACACCGGGGAGCTGTTTTTT
>TRBJ2-5|TRBD2|NA|TRBV7-2
CASSLISGGPQETQYF
TGTGCCAGCAGCTTAATCAGCGGGGGTCCCCAAGAGACCCAGTACTTC
>TRBJ1-1|NA|few|TRBV6-5
CASSQTFINTEAFF
TGTGCCAGCAGTCAAACATTCATAAACACTGAAGCTTTCTTT
>TRBJ2-5|NA|NA|TRBV6-5
CASSYGLQETQYF
TGTGCCAGCAGTTACGGCCTCCAAGAGACCCAGTACTTC
>TRBJ1-2|NA|NA|TRBV5-8
CASSEKTGDLYGYTF
TGTGCCAGCAGCGAGAAGACGGGGGATTTATATGGCTACACCTTC
>TRBJ2-5|TRBD2|NA|TRBV19
CASSSIAGGLEETQYF
TGTGCCAGTAGTAGTATAGCGGGAGGTTTAGAAGAGACCCAGTACTTC
>TRBJ1-2|NA|NA|TRBV25-1
CASSNTSYGYTF
TGTGCCAGCAGTAACACGTCCTATGGCTACACCTTC
>TRBJ2-5|TRBD2|NA|TRBV18
CASSPQLAGVGETQYF
TGTGCCAGCTCACCTCAACTAGCGGGAGTTGGGGAGACCCAGTACTTC
>TRBJ1-2|TRBD1|many|TRBV9
CASSAGDRVSYGYTF
TGTGCCAGCAGCGCCGGAGACAGGGTGTCGTATGGCTACACCTTC
>TRBJ2-2|TRBD1|few|TRBV7-9
CASRYEGQGNAGELFF
TGTGCCAGCAGATACGAGGGACAGGGGAATGCCGGGGAGCTGTTTTTT
>TRBJ2-1|NA|NA|TRBV18
CASSPVLKDYNEQFF
TGTGCCAGCTCACCAGTCCTTAAGGACTACAATGAGCAGTTCTTC
>TRBJ1-2|NA|NA|TRBV19
CASSPGEGGYTF
TGTGCCAGTAGTCCAGGGGAAGGGGGCTACACCTTC
>TRBJ2-1|NA|many|TRBV6-5
CASSYSTIDGHNEQFF
TGTGCCAGCAGTTACTCGACGATAGACGGACACAATGAGCAGTTCTTC
>TRBJ1-3|NA|NA|TRBV9
CASSQGTDSGNTIYF
TGTGCCAGCAGCCAAGGGACGGACTCTGGAAACACCATATATTTT
>TRBJ1-1|NA|NA|TRBV19
CASSLTGNTEAFF
TGTGCCAGTAGTTTGACAGGGAACACTGAAGCTTTCTTT
>TRBJ2-3|NA|NA|TRBV7-9
CASSATNRPGVGWDTQYF
TGTGCCAGCAGCGCTACAAATCGACCGGGGGTAGGCTGGGATACGCAGTATTTT
>TRBJ1-5|TRBD1|NA|TRBV7-9
CASSSTQGGNQPQHF
TGTGCCAGCAGCTCCACTCAGGGGGGCAATCAGCCCCAGCATTTT
>TRBJ1-1|NA|large|TRBV7-9
CASSYENTEAFF
TGTGCCAGCAGCTATGAGAACACTGAAGCTTTCTTT
>TRBJ1-5|NA|NA|TRBV2
CASSGSSPNQPQHF
TGTGCCAGCAGTGGATCCAGCCCCAATCAGCCCCAGCATTTT
>TRBJ1-2|NA|NA|TRBV2
CASSEARGNYGYTF
TGTGCCAGCAGTGAAGCGCGGGGAAACTATGGCTACACCTTC
>TRBJ2-2|NA|many|TRBV9
CASSAEGAIGELFF
TGTGCCAGCAGCGCCGAGGGAGCCATCGGGGAGCTGTTTTTT
>TRBJ2-3|TRBD2|NA|TRBV15
CATSRDGTSGDTQYF
TGTGCCACCAGCAGAGATGGGACTAGCGGGGATACGCAGTATTTT
>TRBJ1-2|NA|few|TRBV27
CASSLWATGGYGYTF
TGTGCCAGCAGTCTTTGGGCTACAGGTGGATATGGCTACACCTTC
>TRBJ1-3|NA|NA|TRBV5-6
CASSLSHLNVGNTIYF
TGTGCCAGCAGCTTGTCGCACCTGAATGTTGGAAACACCATATATTTT
>TRBJ2-7|TRBD1|few|TRBV6-1
CASSEVGTGAAEQYF
TGTGCCAGCAGTGAAGTCGGGACAGGGGCCGCAGAACAGTACTTC
>TRBJ2-7|NA|once|TRBV6-1
CASSEPPLWGYEQYF
TGTGCCAGCAGTGAGCCCCCCCTCTGGGGCTACGAGCAGTACTTC
>TRBJ2-7|NA|NA|TRBV6-6
CASRSAGYEQYF
TGTGCCAGCAGATCTGCAGGGTACGAGCAGTACTTC
>TRBJ2-1|TRBD2|many|TRBV27
CASSTTGLAYEQFF
TGTGCCAGCAGTACGACCGGACTAGCCTATGAGCAGTTCTTC
>TRBJ2-7|NA|many|TRBV28
CASPPPGKAIQWKQYF
TGTGCCAGTCCTCCCCCAGGGAAGGCCATTCAGTGGAAGCAGTACTTC
>TRBJ2-7|NA|once|TRBV7-2
CASSFGRSYEQYF
TGTGCCAGCAGCTTCGGGCGGTCCTACGAGCAGTACTTC
>TRBJ2-1|NA|NA|TRBV29-1
CSVSSLALHEQFF
TGCAGCGTTAGCTCACTAGCTCTACACGAGCAGTTCTTC
>TRBJ1-1|TRBD1|NA|TRBV5-1
CASSTTTTGVYTEAFF
TGCGCCAGCAGCACTACAACCACAGGGGTGTATACTGAAGCTTTCTTT
>TRBJ2-1|TRBD1|NA|TRBV10-3
CAISTGTDNEQFF
TGTGCCATCAGTACCGGGACAGACAATGAGCAGTTCTTC
>TRBJ2-6|NA|NA|TRBV9
CASSDRDGHSGANVLTF
TGTGCCAGCAGCGACCGGGACGGACACTCTGGGGCCAACGTCCTGACTTTC
>TRBJ2-7|TRBD2|NA|TRBV4-1
CASSQESRRGGVAGAYEQYF
TGCGCCAGCAGCCAAGAATCTCGGAGGGGCGGGGTAGCGGGGGCCTACGAGCAGTACTTC
>TRBJ2-2|TRBD1|NA|TRBV25-1
CASSSSGTATGELFF
TGTGCCAGCAGTTCCTCCGGGACAGCCACCGGGGAGCTGTTTTTT